This T cell receptor beta chain is drawn from a study of T cells after yellow fever vaccination. General study findings and limits: Of the clonotypes, a small share occurred in both CD4 and CD8 compartments. Post-booster samples contained most primary-vaccination clones (around 95% CD4, less than 90% CD8).

The study made its TCR cDNA through 5'RACE template switching. That step introduced a universal primer site along with UMIs. TCRdb re-called the 5' RACE reads through MiXCR, storing one row per CDR3 protein. The sample lists about 74,000 distinct CDR3 sequences, approximately 7% occurring once. Germline CDR1 reads ENHRY; CDR2 reads SYGVKD. CDR3 length equals 13 residues. The junction had 7 bases not matched to a gene; V was cut back by 10 bases and J by 4 bases. This clonotype was seen at least ten times. The antigen remains undetermined. The V gene is TRBV10-3, the J gene TRBJ2-1; 7 positions agree with TRBD2. This TCR came from a man aged 18 to 35 who received the YFV17D yellow fever vaccine. The sample here was CD8+ T cells sorted from PBMCs, taken less than 6 days after the first yellow fever vaccination. CDR3 in DNA: TGTGCCACGAGGGCTAGCGGATACAATGAGCAGTTCTTC. Translating gives CATRASGYNEQFF.